The 4 T cell receptor beta chains reported below all come from one sample, sequenced in a study of metastatic and nonmetastatic thyroid tumors. Nobody among the patients had been given any treatment before thyroid surgery. TCRdb redid the clone calls on the PCR reads using MiXCR. The data hold about 40,000 clones, with about 10% observed a single time. Source material: blood. The origin of the receptors is a female donor with papillary thyroid cancer or a benign thyroid nodule (not recorded which). Some clones in this sample may be carry-over from other donors' samples.

This clone was seen a few times. The chain recombines TRBV27 with TRBJ2-7; 7 nucleotides agree with TRBD2. The germline V gene encodes CDR1 MNHEY and CDR2 SMNVEV (reference sequence). The V gene end was trimmed by 8 bases and the J gene end by 1 base; junction bases not matched to a gene: 8. This CDR3 has 14 residues. The CDR3 loop reads CASVTAGVSYEQYF. In DNA form, the CDR3 reads TGTGCCAGCGTGACGGCGGGAGTTTCCTACGAGCAGTACTTC.

The sample holds many counts of this clone. The chain couples TRBV6-1 to TRBJ2-1; TRBD2 agrees at 9 bases. V lost 1 base to trimming and J lost 3 bases; unmatched junction nucleotides: 1. The CDR3 loop spans 15 amino acids. Germline CDR1 reads MNHNS; CDR2 reads SASEGT. This chain's CDR3 is CASSEVTSGYNEQFF. The CDR3 region has the DNA TGTGCCAGCAGTGAAGTGACTAGCGGCTACAATGAGCAGTTCTTC.

This clone occurred many times. The chain joins TRBV5-6 to TRBJ2-1, with 8 bases aligning to TRBD1. Germline loops: CDR1 SGHDT, CDR2 YYEEEE. Trimming removed 4 bases from V and 6 bases from J; junction bases left unmatched: 3. The CDR3 loop spans 13 amino acids. For the CDR3, the DNA is TGTGCCAGCAGCATAGACAGGGGCAATGAGCAGTTCTTC. It translates to CASSIDRGNEQFF.

In its sample, this clone was seen many times. The chain uses TRBV28 and TRBJ2-1; unclear D gene. Germline assignment: CDR1 MDHEN and CDR2 SYDVKM. The ends were cut back, 2 bases at V and 0 bases at J, with 14 bases in the middle. This CDR3 has 17 residues. CDR3: CASSLAAGPSSYNEQFF. The CDR3 DNA sequence: TGTGCCAGCAGTTTAGCGGCAGGACCCAGCTCCTACAATGAGCAGTTCTTC.